This T cell receptor beta chain was obtained from a study of T cell repertoires in cytomegalovirus infection. On the study more broadly: Indications of both CMV infection and matching HLA type were provided by public TCR beta signatures.

Only a few counts were recorded for this clonotype. V was pared by 8 bases and J by 7 bases, with 12 bases between. The germline gives CDR1 MNHNY, CDR2 SVGAGI (reference sequence). The CDR3 is 11 residues long. Each CDR3 protein is one row after TCRdb ran MiXCR on the reads. Here the sample spans around 210,000 distinct CDR3 sequences, roughly 6.5% being singletons. This receptor was obtained from a human donor in good health (CMV status not recorded). Some clones in this sample may be carry-over from other donors' samples. The sequencing input was PBMCs. V gene TRBV6-6 combines with J gene TRBJ2-7, with D possibly matching TRBD1 (6 bases). The CDR3 reads CASATGSEQYF. The CDR3 coding sequence is TGTGCCAGCGCAACAGGGAGTGAGCAGTACTTC.